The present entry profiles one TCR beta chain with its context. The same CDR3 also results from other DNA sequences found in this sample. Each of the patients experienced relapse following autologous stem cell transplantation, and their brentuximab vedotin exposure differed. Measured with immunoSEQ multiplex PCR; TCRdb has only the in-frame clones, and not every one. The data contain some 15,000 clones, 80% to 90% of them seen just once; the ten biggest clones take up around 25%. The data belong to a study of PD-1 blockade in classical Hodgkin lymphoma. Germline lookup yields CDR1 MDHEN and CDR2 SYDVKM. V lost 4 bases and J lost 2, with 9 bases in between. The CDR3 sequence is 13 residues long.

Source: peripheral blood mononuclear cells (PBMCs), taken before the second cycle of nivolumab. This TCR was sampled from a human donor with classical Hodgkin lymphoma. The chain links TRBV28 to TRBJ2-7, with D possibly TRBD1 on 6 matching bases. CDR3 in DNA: TGTGCCAGCAGTTCAGGACAGACCTACGAGCAGTACTTC. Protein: CASSSGQTYEQYF.